This TCR beta chain was sequenced in a study of PD-1 blockade in classical Hodgkin lymphoma. The assay was immunoSEQ multiplex PCR, and TCRdb's table has in-frame clones only and misses some. The sample has over 15,000 clones, approximately 80% seen once. Germline lookup yields CDR1 MNHNS and CDR2 SASEGT. Trimming stripped 8 bases from V and 10 bases from J, with 15 bases between. The CDR3 consists of 13 residues. Relapse was seen in all patients after autologous stem cell transplantation, and brentuximab vedotin exposure was variable. This receptor was identified in a human donor with classical Hodgkin lymphoma. Material: peripheral blood mononuclear cells (PBMCs), obtained before the second cycle of nivolumab. The chain carries TRBV6-1 and TRBJ1-6; unclear D gene. CDR3 region: CASALQVESPLHF. CDR3 in DNA: TGTGCCAGCGCCCTTCAGGTAGAATCACCCCTCCACTTT.